This record looks at one TCR beta chain sequence and its context. What it binds is not known. This sample is drawn from a study of OX40 agonist ivuxolimab in advanced cancers. On the study more broadly: Three partial responders included one hepatocellular carcinoma patient and two cutaneous melanoma patients.

This CDR3 has 16 residues. The trim removed 3 bases at V and 1 base at J, leaving 8 bases unmatched. CDR1 SGHRS and CDR2 YFSETQ come from the germline V gene. Exclusion of a patient followed from autoimmune disease history or systemic immunosuppression. Study-level results: Antigen specificity was not determined for the expanded peripheral T cells. Low clonal expansion, among the lowest seen, marked partial responders at 0.1-3.0 mg/kg.

Sequencing used immunoSEQ multiplex PCR; TCRdb keeps in-frame clones, though not all of them. This table holds over 55,000 clones, 70% to 90% found once. The sequence derives from an adult with an advanced solid tumor such as melanoma, head and neck, liver or kidney cancer. This chain connects TRBV5-1 to TRBJ2-3; 7 nucleotides line up with TRBD1. The specimen was CD4+ or CD8+ T cells sorted from blood, collected in a trial of the OX40 agonist ivuxolimab. CDR3 in amino acids: CASSSYRGVGTDTQYF. The CDR3 coding sequence is TGCGCCAGCAGCTCGTACAGGGGCGTGGGCACAGATACGCAGTATTTT.